One sample yielded the 10 T cell receptor beta chains listed below, sequenced in a study of siplizumab effects on memory and regulatory T cells. Clones were read by immunoSEQ multiplex PCR, and TCRdb kept only the in-frame ones, dropping some. The repertoire holds about 50,000 clones, with roughly 87% as singletons. The sample comprised naive CD8+ T cells sorted from blood. Receptors originate from a human donor in good health.

This clone was recorded a few times. The rearrangement uses TRBV5-1 and TRBJ2-7; TRBD1 is a possible D gene (6 bases). Trimming removed 4 bases from V and 3 bases from J, with 17 bases in between. Germline V lookup: CDR1 SGHRS, CDR2 YFSETQ. This CDR3 comprises 15 residues. The CDR3 reads CASSDSPQGNYEQYF. In DNA, the CDR3 is TGCGCCAGCAGCGATTCCCCACAGGGAAACTACGAGCAGTACTTC. Using reference TRBV5-1 and TRBJ2-7 for the parts outside the CDR3, the full variable domain is KAGVTQTPRYLIKTRGQQVTLSCSPISGHRSVSWYQQTPGQGLQFLFEYFSETQRNKGNFPGRFSGRQFSNSRSEMNVSTLELGDSALYLCASSDSPQGNYEQYFGPGTRLTVT.

Concerning this clone: Other nucleotide sequences in the sample specify the same CDR3. The V gene is TRBV19, the J gene TRBJ2-1, with TRBD1 as a possible D gene (5 bases). The CDR3 has 12 amino acids. Germline V lookup: CDR1 LNHDA, CDR2 SQIVND (reference sequence). Trimming shortened V by 6 bases and J by 4 bases, and 7 bases separated the two germline ends. CDR3 coding DNA: TGTGCCAGTAGCGACAGTTACAATGAGCAGTTCTTC. This codes for CASSDSYNEQFF. Full variable domain (remainder filled in from reference TRBV19 and TRBJ2-1): DGGITQSPKYLFRKEGQNVTLSCEQNLNHDAMYWYRQDPGQGLRLIYYSQIVNDFQKGDIAEGYSVSREKKESFPLTVTSAQKNPTAFYLCASSDSYNEQFFGPGTRLTVL.

The gene calls are TRBV7-9 and TRBJ2-1; TRBD2 agrees at 10 bases. CDR3 length: 15 residues. Germline V gene sequence: CDR1 SEHNR, CDR2 FQNEAQ (reference sequence). J was trimmed by 6 bases and V by 1 base; bases with no gene match: 3. CDR3 nucleotides: TGTGCCAGCAGCTTAGTAGCGGGGGGCCCCAATGAGCAGTTCTTC. Encoded protein: CASSLVAGGPNEQFF. The full variable domain, with the rest looked up from reference TRBV7-9 and TRBJ2-1, is DTGVSQNPRHKITKRGQNVTFRCDPISEHNRLYWYRQTLGQGPEFLTYFQNEAQLEKSRLLSDRFSAERPKGSFSTLEIQRTEQGDSAMYLCASSLVAGGPNEQFFGPGTRLTVL.

V and J are TRBV7-8 and TRBJ2-7; 8 bases align to TRBD1. This CDR3 is built from 14 residues. Germline V gene lookup returns CDR1 SGHVS and CDR2 FQNEAQ. V lost 0 bases to trimming and J lost 5 bases; unmatched junction nucleotides: 3. CDR3 sequence: CASSLAQGANEQYF. The CDR3 DNA sequence: TGTGCCAGCAGCTTAGCTCAGGGGGCGAACGAGCAGTACTTC.

This clone has only one observation. J is TRBJ2-7 and V is TRBV4-2, with 9 bases identical to TRBD1. J was trimmed by 4 bases and V by 2 bases; bases with no gene match: 6. This CDR3 spans 15 amino acids. In germline, CDR1 is LGHNA, CDR2 YNFKEQ. The CDR3 nucleotides are TGTGCCAGCAGCCAACCGGGACAGGGTGAATACGAGCAGTACTTC. Translated, it gives CASSQPGQGEYEQYF.

The chain employs TRBV11-2 and TRBJ2-7; D not resolved. Looked up from germline, CDR1 is SGHAT and CDR2 is FQNNGV. The CDR3 loop spans 12 amino acids. V dropped 4 bases and J dropped 3 bases, with 7 bases sitting between them. In DNA form, the CDR3 reads TGTGCCAGCAGCTCCATTCGCTACGAGCAGTACTTC. Protein: CASSSIRYEQYF.

The CDR3 is CSVSPGQGNEQFF. The DNA for the CDR3 is TGCAGCGTTTCCCCGGGCCAAGGAAATGAGCAGTTCTTC. The rearrangement joins TRBV29-1 to TRBJ2-1, with D hard to call. CDR1 and CDR2 from the germline V gene are SQVTM and ANQGSEA. Trimming removed 5 bases at V and 7 bases at J, with 15 bases between. The CDR3 runs 13 residues.

The chain joins TRBV25-1 to TRBJ2-7, with 8 nucleotides matching TRBD1. The CDR3 consists of 15 residues. Germline V gene lookup returns CDR1 MGHDK and CDR2 SYGVNS. J gave up 3 bases and V 1 base, and 5 bases lay outside the gene matches. CDR3 nucleotides: TGTGCCAGCAGTGAATCGAGACAGGGGCACTACGAGCAGTACTTC. Its protein product is CASSESRQGHYEQYF.

The rearrangement joins TRBV19 to TRBJ2-7, with D perhaps matching TRBD2 (5 bases). CDR1 LNHDA and CDR2 SQIVND come from the germline V gene (reference sequence). V lost 3 bases and J lost 4, with 10 bases in between. The CDR3 totals 13 residues. In nucleotides, the CDR3 is TGTGCCAGTAGTATCCGGGATTATTACGAGCAGTACTTC. This translates into CASSIRDYYEQYF.

The chain has TRBV9 and TRBJ2-3; a weak D match, TRBD1 (6 bases). V gave up 0 bases and J gave up 5 bases, with 10 bases separating them. Per germline, CDR1 SGDLS and CDR2 YYNGEE. This CDR3 is built from 14 residues. CDR3 coding DNA: TGTGCCAGCAGCGTAGGTCGGGGACAAGATACGCAGTATTTT. Its protein product is CASSVGRGQDTQYF.